A selection of T cell receptor beta chains follows, all from one sample in a study of CD8 T cells in acute hepatitis C reinfection. The table came from immunoSEQ multiplex PCR; TCRdb's copy has only in-frame clones and leaves some out. The table shows some 38,000 clones, with around 87% occurring only once. The sample taken for sequencing was naive CD8+ T cells from PBMCs. The receptors here all came from a man aged 30 to 45 with chronic hepatitis C. Each CDR3 is given with its conserved first and last residue. Fields, in order: J gene, D gene, V gene, clone size, CDR3 protein, CDR3 DNA. A D gene is named only where the DNA matches it firmly. Size is omitted from some rows. Given values are once, few, many or a class for expanded clones.

>TRBJ2-2|NA|TRBV30|NA
CAWSVEFTGELFF
TGTGCCTGGAGTGTCGAGTTTACCGGGGAGCTGTTTTTT
>TRBJ2-1|NA|TRBV7-9|NA
CASSLGEWQFF
TGTGCCAGCAGCTTAGGCGAGTGGCAGTTCTTC
>TRBJ2-3|TRBD2|TRBV7-9|NA
CASYLAGGLTDTQYF
TGTGCCAGCTACCTAGCGGGAGGGCTGACAGATACGCAGTATTTT
>TRBJ2-5|NA|TRBV11-2|NA
CASSLVGQETQYF
TGTGCCAGCAGCTTAGTTGGCCAAGAGACCCAGTACTTC
>TRBJ2-5|TRBD1|TRBV13|NA
CASSSGTGSYQETQYF
TGTGCCAGCAGCTCCGGGACAGGGTCGTACCAAGAGACCCAGTACTTC
>TRBJ2-3|NA|TRBV5-4|NA
CASRVGAMGTDTQYF
TGTGCCAGCAGGGTTGGGGCGATGGGCACAGATACGCAGTATTTT
>TRBJ1-3|NA|TRBV4-3|NA
CASSQDPGSGNTIYF
TGCGCCAGCAGCCAAGATCCCGGGTCTGGAAACACCATATATTTT
>TRBJ2-2|TRBD2|TRBV9|NA
CASRERGGELFF
TGTGCCAGCAGAGAGCGGGGAGGGGAGCTGTTTTTT
>TRBJ2-3|TRBD1|TRBV6-1|NA
CASSRGQPRTDTQYF
TGTGCCAGCAGTAGGGGACAGCCACGCACAGATACGCAGTATTTT
>TRBJ1-4|NA|TRBV7-6|NA
CASSLPGRTDNEKLFF
TGTGCCAGCAGCTTACCCGGGCGGACTGATAATGAAAAACTGTTTTTT
>TRBJ2-7|NA|TRBV7-9|NA
CASSFLREQYF
TGTGCCAGCAGCTTCCTAAGGGAGCAGTACTTC
>TRBJ2-1|NA|TRBV29-1|NA
CSVWGVQPSYNEQFF
TGCAGCGTTTGGGGGGTCCAACCCTCCTACAATGAGCAGTTCTTC
>TRBJ1-1|NA|TRBV19|NA
CASSIGGLTEAFF
TGTGCCAGTAGTATCGGGGGGTTGACTGAAGCTTTCTTT
>TRBJ2-3|TRBD2|TRBV2|NA
CASSEAGTSGSTDTQYF
TGTGCCAGCAGTGAAGCAGGGACTAGCGGGAGCACAGATACGCAGTATTTT
>TRBJ1-5|TRBD1|TRBV19|NA
CASSAGQGGDQPQHF
TGTGCCAGTAGTGCCGGACAGGGTGGGGATCAGCCCCAGCATTTT
>TRBJ2-5|TRBD1|TRBV25-1|once
CASSEKTGSETQYF
TGTGCCAGCAGTGAAAAGACAGGGTCAGAGACCCAGTACTTC